This T cell receptor (beta chain) was documented in a study of identical twins. Whole-study results and caveats: There is a chance that invariant MAIT and iNKT cells partially muddied zero-insertion analyses. Out-of-frame alpha sequences common to twins exhibited a surplus of low generation probability.

Germline values: CDR1 MNHEY, CDR2 SVGAGI. The CDR3 totals 15 residues. The V gene lost 6 bases and the J gene lost 0 bases, with 12 bases spanning the gap. TCRdb reprocessed the 5' RACE reads with MiXCR, giving one entry per CDR3 protein. The table includes about 890,000 distinct CDR3 sequences, around an eighth detected once. This clonotype showed up just a few times. What it recognizes is unknown. These data also formed part of another study, on yellow fever vaccine responses in identical twins.

The sequence was obtained from a woman younger than 35 in good health. The gene calls are TRBV6-5 and TRBJ1-3, with a weak D call TRBD1 (5 bases). Material for sequencing was PBMCs. CDR3 bases: TGTGCCAGCAGATTACAGGCTCCCTCTGGAAACACCATATATTTT. Amino acid sequence: CASRLQAPSGNTIYF.